The rows below give T cell receptor beta chains drawn from one sample of a study of T cell changes during pregnancy in multiple sclerosis. Libraries were prepared by immunoSEQ multiplex PCR; TCRdb keeps only in-frame clonotypes and omits some of them. The sample has tens of thousands of clones, roughly 80% seen once. Here the sequenced sample was CD8+ T cells from peripheral blood mononuclear cells, taken in the first trimester of pregnancy. These receptors came from a female donor in good health, enrolled as a control in a pregnancy study. The CDR3 runs from the conserved cysteine through the conserved F or W.

CDR3 | J | V
CASSSGSSYNEQFF | TRBJ2-1 | TRBV27
CAISAGGQADSPLHF | TRBJ1-6 | TRBV10-3
CASRAGGGTQYF | TRBJ2-3 | TRBV13
CASSQEGRGQGSPLHF | TRBJ1-6 | TRBV4-3
CASSPDSGGIEAFF | TRBJ1-1 | TRBV5-4
CASSDAGSYNEQFF | TRBJ2-1 | TRBV6-1
CASSEGLATYEQYF | . | TRBV9
CASSGTGVEVAFF | TRBJ1-1 | TRBV5-1
CASSSKTRLIAFF | TRBJ1-1 | TRBV28
CAWSPRPFRGEKLFF | TRBJ1-4 | TRBV30
CASSDRDRAGNTIYF | TRBJ1-3 | TRBV6-1
CASSPIRSGSFPLGTQYF | TRBJ2-3 | TRBV27
CASSLFPPTATSTDTQYF | TRBJ2-3 | TRBV28
CASSGTSGYQETQYF | TRBJ2-5 | TRBV2
CASSLLVGLAEETQYF | TRBJ2-5 | TRBV5-6
CASSPRGANNSPLHF | TRBJ1-6 | TRBV28
CASSEAPDRGPVAFF | TRBJ1-1 | TRBV6-1
CASSIAGTGNEQFF | TRBJ2-1 | TRBV19
CASSGNRVTEAFF | TRBJ1-1 | TRBV9
CANRDRGLQGCF | TRBJ1-1 | TRBV7-9
CAWSPTGGIAYEQYF | TRBJ2-7 | TRBV30
CASSLGDRGPTIRGSYEQYF | TRBJ2-7 | TRBV5-1
CASSVGGSSTDTQYF | TRBJ2-3 | TRBV9
CASSETTGQGLGTEAFF | TRBJ1-1 | TRBV11-2
CASSVESGAGYTGELFF | TRBJ2-2 | TRBV9
CASSPWTDQETQYF | TRBJ2-5 | TRBV27
CASSGGLTGWSNEQFF | TRBJ2-1 | TRBV9
CASLPGQNYNEQFF | TRBJ2-1 | TRBV18
CASSPGTPLRDNSPLHF | TRBJ1-6 | TRBV7-8